A single TCR beta chain is shown here with its context. This sample was included in a study of shared clonotypes between healthy human individuals. The DNA input per sorted-subset replicate PCR was about 180 ng, corresponding to some 30,000 T cell genomes. Here immunoSEQ multiplex PCR was the method, and the copy in TCRdb shows in-frame clones only, minus some. Of over a million clones listed, roughly 80% were seen once; the top ten hold 1.4% to 1.5%. The CDR3 length is 16 residues. Germline V gene sequence: CDR1 SGDLS, CDR2 YYNGEE. Between the trimmed V and J ends, which lost 0 bases and 3 bases, there was a span of 15 bases.

The clonotype was recovered from a young man in good health. The genes are TRBV9 and TRBJ2-5; D may be TRBD1 or TRBD2 (5 bases each). Sequenced: memory CD4+ T cells sorted from blood. Subset denoted: CD45RA-negative fraction. DNA for the CDR3: TGTGCCAGCAGCGTAGGGATGGGGGAAGGGGAAGAGACCCAGTACTTC. Translated, it gives CASSVGMGEGEETQYF.